This TCR beta chain comes out of a study of neoadjuvant anti-PD-1 for oral cavity cancer. Between the trimmed V and J ends, which lost 0 bases and 2 bases, there was a span of 9 bases. The length of the CDR3 is 15 residues. CDR1 is SGHRS, CDR2 YFSETQ, per germline. Measured with immunoSEQ multiplex PCR; TCRdb has only the in-frame clones, and not every one. The repertoire holds about 14,000 clones, with about 76% as singletons. Noted time point: after neoadjuvant nivolumab, at surgical resection. The sequence was obtained from a person aged 40 to 85 with oral cavity squamous cell carcinoma. The sequences come from PBMCs, collected after nivolumab (anti-PD-1) treatment. The gene calls are TRBV5-1 and TRBJ2-1; perhaps TRBD2 as D (6 bases). CDR3: CASSLGGETYNEQFF. In DNA form, the CDR3 reads TGCGCCAGCAGCTTGGGCGGGGAAACCTACAATGAGCAGTTCTTC.